This entry features one T cell receptor (beta chain) sequence. The PCR was carried out with 60 Vbeta primers and 13 Jbeta primers. Using immunoSEQ multiplex PCR, the repertoire was profiled, and TCRdb retains in-frame clones only, with some absent. The sample totals roughly 200,000 clones. The data originate from a study of cytomegalovirus exposure and HLA in healthy donors. CDR1 and CDR2 from the germline V gene are SGHAT and FQNNGV. CDR3 length: 13 residues. Trimming stripped 1 base from V and 9 bases from J, with 10 bases between. Sample: PBMCs. The TCR was taken from a girl under 10 years old in good health and CMV-seropositive. The chain couples TRBV11-2 to TRBJ2-4; D gene unclear. CDR3 sequence (DNA): TGTGCCAGCAGCTTAGCCCAACTTGGCATTCAGTACTTC. Its protein product is CASSLAQLGIQYF.